These T cell receptor beta chains were read from a single sample in a study of vaccination and CD4 T cells after COVID-19. TCRdb redid the calling of the PCR reads with MiXCR, one entry per CDR3 protein. The table lists fewer than 7,000 distinct CDR3 sequences, roughly 33% of them singletons. What these receptors recognize is not known. The sample consisted of CD4+ T cells from blood, cultured in vitro. Source of these receptors: a human donor in good health. Both conserved end residues are part of each CDR3. The D gene is left open where the match is weak. Size is stated for part of the rows, as once, few or many counts, or as a class when the clone is expanded.

CDR3 length: 12; clone size: .; J gene: TRBJ1-5; D gene: .; V gene: TRBV6-2/TRBV6-3; CDR3 protein: CASSYRDQPQHF; CDR3 DNA: TGTGCCAGCAGTTACAGAGATCAGCCCCAGCATTTT
CDR3 length: 16; clone size: .; J gene: TRBJ1-6; D gene: .; V gene: TRBV20-1; CDR3 protein: CSARDIGLTYNSPLHF; CDR3 DNA: TGCAGTGCTAGAGATATCGGCCTAACATATAATTCACCCCTCCACTTT
CDR3 length: 15; clone size: once; J gene: TRBJ2-7; D gene: .; V gene: TRBV5-4; CDR3 protein: CASSAPLGGSYEQYF; CDR3 DNA: TGTGCCAGCAGCGCGCCTTTGGGGGGCTCCTACGAGCAGTACTTC
CDR3 length: 14; clone size: few; J gene: TRBJ2-1; D gene: TRBD2; V gene: TRBV20-1; CDR3 protein: CSARIGGSTNEQFF; CDR3 DNA: TGCAGTGCTAGGATCGGCGGGAGTACTAATGAGCAGTTCTTC
CDR3 length: 17; clone size: .; J gene: TRBJ1-5; D gene: .; V gene: TRBV12-3/TRBV12-4; CDR3 protein: CASSLLPSGRGNQPQHF; CDR3 DNA: TGTGCCAGCAGTTTACTACCCTCTGGACGGGGCAATCAGCCCCAGCATTTT
CDR3 length: 17; clone size: .; J gene: TRBJ2-2; D gene: .; V gene: TRBV4-1; CDR3 protein: CASSLRPAKVGTGELFF; CDR3 DNA: TGCGCCAGCAGCCTCAGACCAGCGAAGGTTGGCACCGGGGAGCTGTTTTTT
CDR3 length: 13; clone size: medium-sized; J gene: TRBJ1-5; D gene: .; V gene: TRBV24-1; CDR3 protein: CATSDPGNQPQHF; CDR3 DNA: TGTGCCACCAGTGACCCAGGGAATCAGCCCCAGCATTTT
CDR3 length: 14; clone size: .; J gene: TRBJ2-5; D gene: TRBD1; V gene: TRBV9; CDR3 protein: CASSSSGQQETQYF; CDR3 DNA: TGTGCCAGCAGCTCTTCGGGACAGCAAGAGACCCAGTACTTC
CDR3 length: 15; clone size: few; J gene: TRBJ2-7; D gene: TRBD1; V gene: TRBV6-1; CDR3 protein: CASSDRQGSSYEQYF; CDR3 DNA: TGTGCCAGCAGTGACAGACAGGGAAGCTCCTACGAGCAGTACTTC
CDR3 length: 15; clone size: .; J gene: TRBJ2-1; D gene: TRBD2; V gene: TRBV7-3; CDR3 protein: CASSLQAGGYNEQFF; CDR3 DNA: TGTGCCAGCAGCTTACAGGCGGGAGGCTACAATGAGCAGTTCTTC
CDR3 length: 13; clone size: .; J gene: TRBJ2-3; D gene: .; V gene: TRBV20-1; CDR3 protein: CSARDGATDTQYF; CDR3 DNA: TGCAGTGCTAGAGACGGTGCCACAGATACGCAGTATTTT
CDR3 length: 15; clone size: medium-sized; J gene: TRBJ2-5; D gene: .; V gene: TRBV4-3; CDR3 protein: CASSHGRGYQETQYF; CDR3 DNA: TGCGCCAGCAGCCACGGTCGGGGATACCAAGAGACCCAGTACTTC
CDR3 length: 14; clone size: .; J gene: TRBJ1-2; D gene: .; V gene: TRBV4-3; CDR3 protein: CASSQDYGNYGYTF; CDR3 DNA: TGCGCCAGCAGCCAAGATTATGGAAACTATGGCTACACCTTC
CDR3 length: 15; clone size: few; J gene: TRBJ1-2; D gene: TRBD1; V gene: TRBV24-1; CDR3 protein: CATSDRDSRTHGYTF; CDR3 DNA: TGTGCCACCAGTGACCGGGACAGCCGGACCCATGGCTACACCTTC
CDR3 length: 14; clone size: .; J gene: TRBJ1-2; D gene: TRBD1; V gene: TRBV4-3; CDR3 protein: CASSQGQGAGGYTF; CDR3 DNA: TGCGCCAGCAGCCAAGGGCAGGGGGCGGGCGGCTACACCTTC
CDR3 length: 13; clone size: .; J gene: TRBJ1-2; D gene: TRBD1; V gene: TRBV28; CDR3 protein: CASRPGTGGFYTF; CDR3 DNA: TGTGCCAGCAGACCCGGGACAGGGGGTTTTTACACCTTC
CDR3 length: 16; clone size: .; J gene: TRBJ1-6; D gene: .; V gene: TRBV7-2; CDR3 protein: CASSLAPGGLGSPLHF; CDR3 DNA: TGTGCCAGCAGCTTAGCGCCCGGGGGTTTGGGATCACCCCTCCACTTT
CDR3 length: 13; clone size: .; J gene: TRBJ2-1; D gene: .; V gene: TRBV7-9; CDR3 protein: CASSPTGPNEQFF; CDR3 DNA: TGTGCCAGCAGCCCGACTGGACCTAATGAGCAGTTCTTC
CDR3 length: 15; clone size: few; J gene: TRBJ2-3; D gene: TRBD2; V gene: TRBV7-2; CDR3 protein: CASSPRSGRSDTQYF; CDR3 DNA: TGTGCCAGCAGCCCAAGGAGCGGGAGGTCAGATACGCAGTATTTT
CDR3 length: 14; clone size: few; J gene: TRBJ2-7; D gene: .; V gene: TRBV20-1; CDR3 protein: CSALRAGAFYEQYF; CDR3 DNA: TGCAGTGCCCTCCGCGCAGGGGCCTTTTACGAGCAGTACTTC
CDR3 length: 14; clone size: few; J gene: TRBJ1-5; D gene: TRBD1; V gene: TRBV20-1; CDR3 protein: CSGWTGGDNQPQHF; CDR3 DNA: TGCAGCGGATGGACAGGGGGAGACAATCAGCCCCAGCATTTT
CDR3 length: 15; clone size: .; J gene: TRBJ2-3; D gene: .; V gene: TRBV21-1; CDR3 protein: CASSKVGSGPDTQYF; CDR3 DNA: TGTGCCAGCAGCAAAGTTGGTAGCGGGCCAGATACGCAGTATTTT